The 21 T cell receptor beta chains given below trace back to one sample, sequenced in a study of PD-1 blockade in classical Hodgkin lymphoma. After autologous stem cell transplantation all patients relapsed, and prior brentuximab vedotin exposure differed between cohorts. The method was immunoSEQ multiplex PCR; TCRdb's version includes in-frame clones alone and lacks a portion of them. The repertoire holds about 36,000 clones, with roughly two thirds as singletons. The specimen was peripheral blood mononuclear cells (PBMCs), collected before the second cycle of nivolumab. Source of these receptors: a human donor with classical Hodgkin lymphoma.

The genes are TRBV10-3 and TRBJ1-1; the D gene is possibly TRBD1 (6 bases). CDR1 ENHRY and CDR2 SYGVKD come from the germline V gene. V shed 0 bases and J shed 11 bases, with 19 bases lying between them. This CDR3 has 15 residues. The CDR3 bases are TGTGCCATCAGTGAGTCAGCGGGGGCTTTAAGGACGGCTTTCTTT. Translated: CAISESAGALRTAFF.

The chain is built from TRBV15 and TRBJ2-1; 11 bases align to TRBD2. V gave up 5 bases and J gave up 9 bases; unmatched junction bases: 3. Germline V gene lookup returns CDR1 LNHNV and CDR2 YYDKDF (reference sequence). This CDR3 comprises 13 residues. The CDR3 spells CATSGLAGGEQFF. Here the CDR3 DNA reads TGTGCCACCAGCGGTCTAGCGGGGGGTGAGCAGTTCTTC.

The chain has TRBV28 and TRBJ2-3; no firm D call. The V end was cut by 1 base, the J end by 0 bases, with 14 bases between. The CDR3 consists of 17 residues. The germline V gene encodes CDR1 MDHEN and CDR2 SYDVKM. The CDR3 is CASSLSLRAASTDTQYF. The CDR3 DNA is TGTGCCAGCAGTTTATCCCTCCGCGCGGCTAGCACAGATACGCAGTATTTT. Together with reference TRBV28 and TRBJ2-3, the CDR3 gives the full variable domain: DVKVTQSSRYLVKRTGEKVFLECVQDMDHENMFWYRQDPGLGLRLIYFSYDVKMKEKGDIPEGYSVSREKKERFSLILESASTNQTSMYLCASSLSLRAASTDTQYFGPGTRLTVL.

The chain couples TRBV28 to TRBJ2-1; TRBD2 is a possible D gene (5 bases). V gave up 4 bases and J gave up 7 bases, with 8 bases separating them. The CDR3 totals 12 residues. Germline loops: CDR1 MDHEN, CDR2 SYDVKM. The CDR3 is CASSWLANEQFF. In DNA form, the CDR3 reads TGTGCCAGCAGTTGGTTAGCGAATGAGCAGTTCTTC. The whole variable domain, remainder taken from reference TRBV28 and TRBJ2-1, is DVKVTQSSRYLVKRTGEKVFLECVQDMDHENMFWYRQDPGLGLRLIYFSYDVKMKEKGDIPEGYSVSREKKERFSLILESASTNQTSMYLCASSWLANEQFFGPGTRLTVL.

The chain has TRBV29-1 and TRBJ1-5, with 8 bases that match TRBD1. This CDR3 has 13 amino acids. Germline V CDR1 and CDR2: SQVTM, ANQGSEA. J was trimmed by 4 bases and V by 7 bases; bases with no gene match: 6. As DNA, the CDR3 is TGCAGCGCCGGACAGGGCCTAAATCAGCCCCAGCATTTT. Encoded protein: CSAGQGLNQPQHF.

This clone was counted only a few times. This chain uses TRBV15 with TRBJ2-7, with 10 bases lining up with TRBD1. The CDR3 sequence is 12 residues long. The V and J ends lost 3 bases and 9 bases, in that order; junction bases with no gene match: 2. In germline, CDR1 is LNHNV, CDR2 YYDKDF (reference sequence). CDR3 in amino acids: CATSRTGGVQYF. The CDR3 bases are TGTGCCACCAGCAGGACAGGGGGCGTGCAGTACTTC.

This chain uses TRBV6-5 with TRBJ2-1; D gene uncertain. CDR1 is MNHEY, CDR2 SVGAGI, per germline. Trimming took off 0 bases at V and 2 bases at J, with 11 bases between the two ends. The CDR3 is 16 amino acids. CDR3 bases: TGTGCCAGCAGTTACTCAGTGCCGGACCCCTACAATGAGCAGTTCTTC. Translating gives CASSYSVPDPYNEQFF.

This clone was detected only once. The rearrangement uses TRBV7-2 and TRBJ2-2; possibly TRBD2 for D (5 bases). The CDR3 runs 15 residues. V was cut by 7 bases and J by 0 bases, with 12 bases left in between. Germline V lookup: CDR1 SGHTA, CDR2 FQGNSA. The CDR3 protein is CASTREFANTGELFF. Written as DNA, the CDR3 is TGTGCCAGCACAAGGGAGTTCGCGAACACCGGGGAGCTGTTTTTT.

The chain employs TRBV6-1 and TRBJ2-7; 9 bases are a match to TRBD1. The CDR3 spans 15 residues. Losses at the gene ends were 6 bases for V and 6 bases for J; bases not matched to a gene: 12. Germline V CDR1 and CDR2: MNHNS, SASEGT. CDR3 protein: CASRRDRGQGVEQYF. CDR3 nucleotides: TGTGCCAGCAGAAGGGACCGGGGACAGGGCGTCGAGCAGTACTTC.

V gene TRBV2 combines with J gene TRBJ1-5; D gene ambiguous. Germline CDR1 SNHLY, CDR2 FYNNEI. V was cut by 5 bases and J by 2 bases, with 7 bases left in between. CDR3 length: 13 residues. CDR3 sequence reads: CASSRLGNQPQHF. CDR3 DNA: TGTGCCAGCAGTAGGTTGGGCAATCAGCCCCAGCATTTT.

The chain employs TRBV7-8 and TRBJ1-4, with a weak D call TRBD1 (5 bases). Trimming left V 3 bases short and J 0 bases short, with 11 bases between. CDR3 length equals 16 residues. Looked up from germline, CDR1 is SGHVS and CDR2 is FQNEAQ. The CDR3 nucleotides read TGTGCCAGCAGCTTTAATGGGGCAGCAACTAATGAAAAACTGTTTTTT. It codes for CASSFNGAATNEKLFF.

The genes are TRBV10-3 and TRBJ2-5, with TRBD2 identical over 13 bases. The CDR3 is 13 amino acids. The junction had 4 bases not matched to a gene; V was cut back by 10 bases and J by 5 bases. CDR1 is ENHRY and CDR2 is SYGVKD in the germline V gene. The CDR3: CASRLAGGETQYF. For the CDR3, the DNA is TGTGCCAGCCGACTAGCGGGAGGTGAGACCCAGTACTTC.

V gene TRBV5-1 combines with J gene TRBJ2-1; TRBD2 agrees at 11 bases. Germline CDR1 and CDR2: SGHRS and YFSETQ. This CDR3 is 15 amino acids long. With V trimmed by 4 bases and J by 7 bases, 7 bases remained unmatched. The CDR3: CASSAGLAAANEQFF. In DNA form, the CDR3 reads TGCGCCAGCAGCGCGGGACTAGCGGCTGCGAATGAGCAGTTCTTC.

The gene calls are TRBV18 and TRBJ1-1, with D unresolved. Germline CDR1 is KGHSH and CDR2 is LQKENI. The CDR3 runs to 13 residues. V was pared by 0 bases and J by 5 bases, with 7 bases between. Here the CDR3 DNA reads TGTGCCAGCTCACCACCGAAGCGGACTGAAGCTTTCTTT. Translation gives CASSPPKRTEAFF.

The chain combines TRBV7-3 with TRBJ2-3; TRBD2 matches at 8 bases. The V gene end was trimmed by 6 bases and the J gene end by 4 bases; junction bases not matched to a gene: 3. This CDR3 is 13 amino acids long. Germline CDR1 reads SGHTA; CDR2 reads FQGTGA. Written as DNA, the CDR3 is TGTGCCAGCAGGGTAGCGGGATCAGATACGCAGTATTTT. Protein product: CASRVAGSDTQYF.

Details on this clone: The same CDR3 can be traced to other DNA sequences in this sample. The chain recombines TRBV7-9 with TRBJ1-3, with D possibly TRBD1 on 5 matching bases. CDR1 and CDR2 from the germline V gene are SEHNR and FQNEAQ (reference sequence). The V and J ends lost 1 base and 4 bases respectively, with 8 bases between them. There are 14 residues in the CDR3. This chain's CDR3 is CASSLVTEGNTIYF. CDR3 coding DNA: TGTGCCAGCAGCTTAGTGACAGAAGGAAACACCATATATTTT.

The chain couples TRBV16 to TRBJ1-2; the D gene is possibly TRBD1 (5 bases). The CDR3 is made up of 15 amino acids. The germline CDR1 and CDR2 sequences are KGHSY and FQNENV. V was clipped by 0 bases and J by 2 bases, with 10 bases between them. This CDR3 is CASSQSTYRNYGYTF. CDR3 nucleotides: TGTGCCAGCAGCCAATCAACATACAGGAACTATGGCTACACCTTC. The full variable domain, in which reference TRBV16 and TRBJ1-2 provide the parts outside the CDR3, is GEEVAQTPKHLVRGEGQKAKLYCAPIKGHSYVFWYQQVLKNEFKFLISFQNENVFDETGMPKERFSAKCLPNSPCSLEIQATKLEDSAVYFCASSQSTYRNYGYTFGSGTRLTVV.

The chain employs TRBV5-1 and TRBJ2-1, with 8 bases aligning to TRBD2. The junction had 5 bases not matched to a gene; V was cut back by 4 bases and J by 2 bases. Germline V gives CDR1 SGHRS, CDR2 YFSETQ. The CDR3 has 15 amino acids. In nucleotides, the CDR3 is TGCGCCAGCAGCCCTCTAGCGGGCGCCTACAATGAGCAGTTCTTC. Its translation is CASSPLAGAYNEQFF.

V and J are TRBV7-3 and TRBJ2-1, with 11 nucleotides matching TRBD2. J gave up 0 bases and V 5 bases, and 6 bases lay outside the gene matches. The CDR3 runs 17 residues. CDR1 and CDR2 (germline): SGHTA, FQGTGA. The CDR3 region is CASSPGLAGRSYNEQFF. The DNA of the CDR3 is TGTGCCAGCAGCCCCGGACTAGCGGGTCGCTCCTACAATGAGCAGTTCTTC.

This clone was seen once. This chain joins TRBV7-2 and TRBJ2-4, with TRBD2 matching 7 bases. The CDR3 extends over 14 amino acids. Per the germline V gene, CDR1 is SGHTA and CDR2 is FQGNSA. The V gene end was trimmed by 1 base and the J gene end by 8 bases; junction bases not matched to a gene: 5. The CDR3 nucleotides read TGTGCCAGCAGCTTAGTTGGACTAGGATACATTCAGTACTTC. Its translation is CASSLVGLGYIQYF.

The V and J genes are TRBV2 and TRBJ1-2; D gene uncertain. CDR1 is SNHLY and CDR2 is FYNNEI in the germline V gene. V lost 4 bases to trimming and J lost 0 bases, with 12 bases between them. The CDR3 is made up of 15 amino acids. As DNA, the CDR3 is TGTGCCAGCAGTGTGGAGAGAACCCCTAACTATGGCTACACCTTC. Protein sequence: CASSVERTPNYGYTF.